This T cell receptor beta chain was retrieved from a study of T cells in localized non-small cell lung cancer. J was trimmed by 10 bases and V by 2 bases; bases with no gene match: 6. CDR1 is LGHNA and CDR2 is YNFKEQ in the germline V gene. This CDR3 has 15 amino acids. This clone was found a few times. The protocol was immunoSEQ multiplex PCR, while the TCRdb copy is restricted to in-frame clones and leaves out a portion. The table has 23,000 or so clones, around 85% seen once; the top ten hold 4.5% to 7%. The source material was peripheral blood, sampled before any cancer treatment. The chain carries TRBV4-2 and TRBJ2-1; 12 positions match TRBD2. The TCR was taken from a male donor older than 55 with stage II squamous cell lung carcinoma. In nucleotides, the CDR3 is TGTGCCAGCAGCCAAAGGGATGGGACTAGCGGGGAGCAGTTCTTC. Its translation: CASSQRDGTSGEQFF.